This T cell receptor (beta chain) is drawn from a study of cytomegalovirus exposure and HLA in healthy donors. Findings and caveats of the study: Among immune exposure information, only CMV serostatus was available. The classifier, whose performance was assessed in both the original and validation cohorts, reportedly diagnosed cytomegalovirus status with high specificity and sensitivity.

Note on this clone: The antigen is unknown.

13 Jbeta primers and 60 Vbeta primers were used for the PCR. Using immunoSEQ multiplex PCR, the repertoire was profiled, and TCRdb retains in-frame clones only, with some absent. The sample has roughly 200,000 clones, 65% to 90% seen once. This clonotype originated in a woman in her 30s in good health and CMV-seronegative. Sequenced sample: PBMCs.

CDR3 coding DNA: TGTGCCAGCAGCGCTACAGGGACTGGGGCCAACGTCCTGACTTTC. This codes for CASSATGTGANVLTF. The V call is TRBV9, the J call TRBJ2-6; possibly TRBD1 for D (6 bases). The length of the CDR3 is 15 residues. Germline assignment: CDR1 SGDLS and CDR2 YYNGEE. Trimming removed 3 bases from V and 2 bases from J, with 9 bases in between. The variable domain in full, with the rest retrieved from reference TRBV9 and TRBJ2-6, is DSGVTQTPKHLITATGQRVTLRCSPRSGDLSVYWYQQSLDQGLQFLIQYYNGEERAKGNILERFSAQQFPDLHSELNLSSLELGDSALYFCASSATGTGANVLTFGAGSRLTVL.